The 31 T cell receptor beta chains below come from one sample, sequenced in a study of T cell repertoires in cytomegalovirus infection. These receptors' antigens are unknown. TCRdb processed the reads anew with MiXCR; each CDR3 protein has one entry. The sample has approximately 910,000 distinct CDR3 sequences, under 40% seen once. Sequences were derived from cultured CD8+ T cells from PBMCs, sampled from culture after CMV antigen stimulation. The receptors come from a human donor in good health (CMV status not recorded). Some clones in this sample may be carry-over from other donors' samples.

This clonotype was counted ten times or more. J is TRBJ2-2 and V is TRBV7-6; 11 nucleotides match TRBD2. Trimming removed 3 bases from V and 5 bases from J; junction bases left unmatched: 5. Germline CDR1 and CDR2: SGHVS and FNYEAQ. This CDR3 is 16 amino acids long. CDR3 residues: CASSFTSGGATGELFF. The CDR3 region has the DNA TGTGCCAGCAGCTTTACTAGCGGGGGTGCTACCGGGGAGCTGTTTTTT.

V usage is TRBV7-9 and J usage is TRBJ2-7; perhaps TRBD1 as D (6 bases). The CDR3 loop spans 11 amino acids. Per the germline V gene, CDR1 is SEHNR and CDR2 is FQNEAQ (reference sequence). V dropped 6 bases and J dropped 7 bases, with 10 bases sitting between them. CDR3 nucleotides: TGTGCCAGCAGGGGGGCAGGGGAGCAGTACTTC. It codes for CASRGAGEQYF.

This clonotype appeared a few times. The chain joins TRBV7-6 to TRBJ1-5, with D unresolved. Germline V lookup: CDR1 SGHVS, CDR2 FNYEAQ. Trimming left V 0 bases short and J 4 bases short, with 10 bases between. This CDR3 is 15 amino acids long. The CDR3 region has the DNA TGTGCCAGCAGCTTAGCCGCTTCCCCTAATCAGCCCCAGCATTTT. Residues: CASSLAASPNQPQHF.

The chain is built from TRBV7-2 and TRBJ2-5; TRBD1 agrees at 9 bases. The J segment lost 4 bases and the V segment lost 1 base, leaving 4 bases of the junction unmatched. Germline V gene lookup returns CDR1 SGHTA and CDR2 FQGNSA. The length of the CDR3 is 15 residues. The CDR3 DNA reads TGTACCAGCAGCTTAGACAGGGGGCTGGGAGAGACCCAGTACTTC. Translated: CTSSLDRGLGETQYF.

The chain has TRBV7-9 and TRBJ1-1; tentatively, D is TRBD1 (6 bases). Germline V CDR1 and CDR2: SEHNR, FQNEAQ (reference sequence). The length of the CDR3 is 11 residues. V was cut by 7 bases and J by 10 bases, with 13 bases left in between. In DNA, the CDR3 is TGTGCCAGCATAGACGGCAGGGGAGCTTTCTTT. It specifies CASIDGRGAFF.

This clonotype has just a few counts. The chain employs TRBV6-5 and TRBJ1-5, with a weak D call TRBD1 (5 bases). The germline V gene has CDR1 MNHEY and CDR2 SVGAGI. CDR3 length: 19 amino acids. Deletions cut 5 bases from V and 0 bases from J, with 23 bases between. In DNA, the CDR3 is TGTGCCAGCAGTCCGCGCCGGCGGACACAGAGTTATAGCAATCAGCCCCAGCATTTT. Encoded protein: CASSPRRRTQSYSNQPQHF.

Remarks on this clonotype: This may be a read error: a much more frequent sequence differs by one nucleotide. The rearrangement links TRBV7-2 to TRBJ2-1; 7 positions agree with TRBD2. V lost 5 bases to trimming and J lost 3 bases; unmatched junction nucleotides: 7. The germline V gene encodes CDR1 SGHTA and CDR2 FQGNSA. The CDR3 contains 15 residues. This CDR3 reads CASSPLADYYNEQFF. In DNA, the CDR3 is TGTGCCAGCAGCCCCCTAGCGGACTACTACAATGAGCAGTTCTTC. Complete variable domain (other parts from reference TRBV7-2 and TRBJ2-1): GAGVSQSPSNKVTEKGKDVELRCDPISGHTALYWYRQSLGQGLEFLIYFQGNSAPDKSGLPSDRFSAERTGGSVSTLTIQRTQQEDSAVYLCASSPLADYYNEQFFGPGTRLTVL.

The chain has TRBV4-2 and TRBJ2-2, with D maybe TRBD1 (6 bases). Germline lookup yields CDR1 LGHNA and CDR2 YNFKEQ. The germline V and J ends were trimmed by 4 bases and 3 bases, with 12 bases remaining between them. The CDR3 length is 15 residues. CDR3 in DNA: TGTGCCAGCAGCCCGGTGGGACACTACACCGGGGAGCTGTTTTTT. The encoded protein is CASSPVGHYTGELFF.

Comments on this clonotype: An end of the junction does not agree with germline; a read error may underlie this. The chain joins TRBV19 to TRBJ1-1; D is ambiguous. Germline-derived CDR1 and CDR2 are LNHDA and SQIVND (reference sequence). The CDR3 is 13 amino acids. CDR3 in DNA: TGTGCCAGCAGTATGGTGGGGAACACTGAAGCTTTCTTT. It specifies CASSMVGNTEAFF.

Here the CDR3 DNA reads TGTGCCAGCAGCCCTAAGACAGCTAACTATGGCTACACCTTC. Its translation is CASSPKTANYGYTF. V is TRBV7-3 and J is TRBJ1-2; possibly TRBD1 for D (5 bases). Germline loops: CDR1 SGHTA, CDR2 FQGTGA. Between the trimmed V and J ends, which lost 5 bases and 0 bases, there was a span of 10 bases. This CDR3 comprises 14 residues.

The chain joins TRBV27 to TRBJ2-3, with a weak D call TRBD1 (5 bases). The CDR3 totals 14 residues. The germline V and J ends were trimmed by 4 bases and 2 bases, with 10 bases remaining between them. Germline V gene lookup returns CDR1 MNHEY and CDR2 SMNVEV (reference sequence). CDR3 amino acids: CASSWGPYTDTQYF. For the CDR3, the DNA is TGTGCCAGCAGTTGGGGCCCATACACAGATACGCAGTATTTT.

The chain uses TRBV27 and TRBJ2-1; D remains unclear. The V gene's germline CDR1 is MNHEY and CDR2 SMNVEV (reference sequence). This CDR3 is 13 amino acids long. Trimming left V 8 bases short and J 4 bases short, with 12 bases between. Written as DNA, the CDR3 is TGTGCCAGCGCGACTGAGAGATACAATGAGCAGTTCTTC. This gives the protein CASATERYNEQFF.

The gene calls are TRBV4-1 and TRBJ1-6; D is unclear. The CDR3 is made up of 17 amino acids. Germline CDR1 MGHRA, CDR2 YSYEKL. Trimming stripped 4 bases from V and 6 bases from J, with 19 bases between. CDR3 protein: CASSPPTVRLGNSPLHF. For the CDR3, the DNA is TGCGCCAGCAGCCCGCCGACCGTCCGGCTTGGTAATTCACCCCTCCACTTT.

In its sample, this clonotype was seen a few times. J is TRBJ1-1 and V is TRBV12-3 or TRBV12-4; 7 bases are shared with TRBD1. J was trimmed by 5 bases and V by 6 bases; bases with no gene match: 9. This CDR3 is built from 14 residues. In DNA form, the CDR3 reads TGTGCCAGCAGCTTGACAGGGTCATGGACTGAAGCTTTCTTT. Encoded protein: CASSLTGSWTEAFF.

The chain couples TRBV4-1 to TRBJ1-2; D remains ambiguous. Germline-derived CDR1 and CDR2 are MGHRA and YSYEKL. The V and J ends lost 0 bases and 4 bases respectively, with 15 bases between them. The CDR3 is 16 residues long. DNA of the CDR3: TGCGCCAGCAGCCAAGATGAGACCTACCTGGGCTATGGCTACACCTTC. This codes for CASSQDETYLGYGYTF.

V and J are TRBV6-2 or TRBV6-3 and TRBJ2-1, with 11 bases lining up with TRBD2. The CDR3 is 16 residues long. With 5 bases clipped from V and 2 bases from J, the junction kept 5 bases outside the gene matches. Germline values: CDR1 MNHEY, CDR2 SVGEGT. Here the CDR3 DNA reads TGTGCCAGCAGTCCACTAGCGGGGGAACCCTACAATGAGCAGTTCTTC. Protein: CASSPLAGEPYNEQFF.

This clonotype was seen a few times. The chain is built from TRBV6-2 or TRBV6-3 and TRBJ1-1; D gene ambiguous. Trimming removed 0 bases from V and 1 base from J, with 6 bases in between. Germline CDR1 reads MNHEY; CDR2 reads SVGEGT. The CDR3 length is 14 residues. As DNA, the CDR3 is TGTGCCAGCAGTTACTCTGCCGCGAACACTGAAGCTTTCTTT. It is translated as CASSYSAANTEAFF.

V and J are TRBV6-5 and TRBJ2-1; 9 bases map to TRBD1. CDR3 length: 15 residues. J lost 4 bases, V lost 7 bases, and 8 bases had no gene match. Germline V gene sequence: CDR1 MNHEY, CDR2 SVGAGI. CDR3 nucleotides: TGTGCCAGCACCCTCGCCGGGACAGGGTACAATGAGCAGTTCTTC. Amino acids: CASTLAGTGYNEQFF.

V is TRBV27 and J is TRBJ1-1; 9 nucleotides match TRBD1. Unmatched junction bases numbered 5, after V lost 5 bases and J lost 4 bases. CDR1 MNHEY and CDR2 SMNVEV come from the germline V gene (reference sequence). The CDR3 covers 14 residues. The chain's CDR3 is CASSLNRGPTEAFF. CDR3 DNA: TGTGCCAGCAGTCTGAACAGGGGGCCCACTGAAGCTTTCTTT.

The J gene is TRBJ2-7, the V gene TRBV5-1; 8 bases agree with TRBD1. V was pared by 4 bases and J by 6 bases, with 12 bases of the junction left unmatched. Germline V gene sequence: CDR1 SGHRS, CDR2 YFSETQ. The CDR3 is 15 residues long. The CDR3 is CASSVGQGMQSEQYV. DNA of the CDR3: TGCGCCAGCAGCGTCGGACAGGGAATGCAGTCCGAGCAGTACGTC.

The CDR3 loop is CASTHGVLGYEQYF. CDR3 bases: TGTGCCAGCACCCACGGGGTTCTAGGCTACGAGCAGTACTTC. J is TRBJ2-7 and V is TRBV6-5; D perhaps matches TRBD2 (5 bases). The CDR3 has 14 amino acids. The V gene lost 7 bases and the J gene lost 3 bases, with 16 bases spanning the gap. CDR1 is MNHEY and CDR2 is SVGAGI in the germline V gene.

A note on this clonotype: The CDR3 ends on some other residue instead of the conserved phenylalanine or tryptophan, so this is likely a read error. The genes are TRBV6-2 or TRBV6-3 and TRBJ1-2; TRBD1 aligns across 12 bases. V lost 4 bases, J lost 6 bases, and 12 bases stayed unmatched. Germline values: CDR1 MNHEY, CDR2 SVGEGT. This CDR3 is 17 amino acids long. CDR3: CASSFTGTGGVNDGYTL. DNA for the CDR3: TGTGCCAGCAGTTTCACCGGGACAGGGGGCGTAAATGATGGCTACACCTTA.

This chain uses TRBV7-9 with TRBJ2-5; D might be TRBD1 or TRBD2, each matching 7 bases. The germline V gene encodes CDR1 SEHNR and CDR2 FQNEAQ (reference sequence). V lost 1 base and J 3 bases, leaving 18 bases between the germline ends. The CDR3 sequence is 17 residues long. The CDR3 sequence: CASSLVGGTDREETQYF. In nucleotides, the CDR3 is TGTGCCAGCAGCTTAGTCGGGGGGACAGACCGCGAAGAGACCCAGTACTTC.

This rearrangement joins TRBV4-3 to TRBJ1-3; D is perhaps TRBD1 (6 bases). CDR1 and CDR2 (germline): LGHNA, YSLEER. This CDR3 has 15 amino acids. V was pared by 4 bases and J by 2 bases, with 12 bases between. The CDR3 reads CASSPTRGAGNTIYF. The DNA for the CDR3 is TGCGCCAGCAGCCCCACGAGGGGGGCTGGAAACACCATATATTTT.

This clonotype was seen a few times. This rearrangement joins TRBV27 to TRBJ2-7; D not resolved. The CDR3 sequence is 13 residues long. V was trimmed by 3 bases and J by 4 bases, leaving 10 bases between them. Germline values: CDR1 MNHEY, CDR2 SMNVEV (reference sequence). The CDR3 DNA is TGTGCCAGCAGTTTCGGTCTGAGGTACGAGCAGTACTTC. Protein product: CASSFGLRYEQYF.

This clonotype was seen a few times. CDR3 DNA: TGTGCCAGCAGCCAAGGGTACAACCCAAGGAGCGGGGAGCTGTTTTTT. Its translation: CASSQGYNPRSGELFF. The chain employs TRBV14 and TRBJ2-2; no firm D call. Germline CDR1 reads SGHDN; CDR2 reads FVKESK. V dropped 1 base and J dropped 7 bases, with 16 bases sitting between them. The CDR3 spans 16 residues. Looking up the rest from reference TRBV14 and TRBJ2-2 gives the full variable domain: EAGVTQFPSHSVIEKGQTVTLRCDPISGHDNLYWYRRVMGKEIKFLLHFVKESKQDESGMPNNRFLAERTGGTYSTLKVQPAELEDSGVYFCASSQGYNPRSGELFFGEGSRLTVL.

The CDR3 sequence: CASSSRLAGGLGGEQFF. The CDR3 nucleotides are TGTGCCAGCAGTTCGCGACTAGCGGGGGGTCTAGGGGGTGAGCAGTTCTTC. V gene TRBV6-6 combines with J gene TRBJ2-1; 13 positions agree with TRBD2. The germline V gene has CDR1 MNHNY and CDR2 SVGAGI (reference sequence). J lost 9 bases, V lost 4 bases, and 12 bases had no gene match. CDR3 length: 17 amino acids.

This clonotype was seen a handful of times. The chain has TRBV20-1 and TRBJ2-1; the match to TRBD2 covers 7 bases. Germline V gene data show CDR1 as DFQATT and CDR2 as SNEGSKA (reference sequence). The CDR3 consists of 18 residues. V shed 0 bases and J 0 bases; nucleotides not matched to a gene: 11. For the CDR3, the DNA is TGCAGTGCTAGAGACGTCCTGGGGGGGGACGCCTCCTACAATGAGCAGTTCTTC. It codes for CSARDVLGGDASYNEQFF.

This chain connects TRBV6-6 to TRBJ2-2, with D unclear. V lost 5 bases and J lost 7, with 11 bases in between. This CDR3 contains 13 residues. Germline lookup yields CDR1 MNHNY and CDR2 SVGAGI (reference sequence). The CDR3 DNA is TGTGCCAGCAGTCCGACCCGCGGCGGGGAGCTGTTTTTT. Translated: CASSPTRGGELFF.

This clonotype was counted many times. The chain uses TRBV12-3 or TRBV12-4 and TRBJ2-1, with D possibly matching TRBD1 (6 bases). The CDR3 consists of 15 residues. The V end lost 6 bases, the J end lost 5 bases, and 17 bases lay between the germline ends. The CDR3 loop reads CASREEGGPHNEQFF. CDR3 in DNA: TGTGCCAGCAGGGAGGAAGGGGGACCTCACAATGAGCAGTTCTTC.

This clonotype appeared a single time. V usage is TRBV9 and J usage is TRBJ2-3, with unresolved D. V lost 1 base to trimming and J lost 1 base, with 10 bases between them. Per the germline V gene, CDR1 is SGDLS and CDR2 is YYNGEE. The CDR3 sequence is 15 residues long. The CDR3 sequence: CASSVWGRGTDTQYF. Here the CDR3 DNA reads TGTGCCAGCAGCGTATGGGGTAGGGGCACAGATACGCAGTATTTT.